This T cell receptor beta chain was identified during a study of T-cell memory formation after mild COVID-19. The study's findings and limits: Later expanders leaned toward CD4+, whereas clones contracting from day 15 to 85 were balanced CD4/CD8. CD4+ contracting clones were found mainly in CM and EM, and CD8+ ones in EMRA.

The CDR3 is 10 residues long. Germline CDR1 and CDR2: DFQATT and SNEGSKA (reference sequence). TCRdb recomputed calls from the 5' RACE reads with MiXCR, one row per CDR3 protein. The sample has some 120,000 distinct CDR3 sequences; 16% are singletons. As for this clonotype: Its antigen is undetermined.

The chain carries TRBV20-1 and TRBJ1-1; D uncertain. Specimen: PBMCs or a T cell subset sorted from them (not recorded which). The TCR originated in an adult woman who had mild COVID-19 (a few samples of this study predate the infection). Cell type and time point are not known. CDR3 sequence reads: CSVLVGRAFF. The CDR3 nucleotides read TGCAGCGTATTAGTGGGAAGAGCTTTCTTT.